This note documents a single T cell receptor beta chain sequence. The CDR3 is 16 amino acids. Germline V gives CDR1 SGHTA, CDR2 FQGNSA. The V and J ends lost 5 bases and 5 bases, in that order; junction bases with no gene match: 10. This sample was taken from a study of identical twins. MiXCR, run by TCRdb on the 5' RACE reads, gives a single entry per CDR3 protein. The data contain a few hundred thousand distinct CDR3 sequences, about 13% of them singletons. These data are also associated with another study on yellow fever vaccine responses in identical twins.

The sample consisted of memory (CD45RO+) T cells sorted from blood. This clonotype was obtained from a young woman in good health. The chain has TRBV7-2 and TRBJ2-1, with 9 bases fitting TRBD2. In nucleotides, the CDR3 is TGTGCCAGCAGCCCCCGACTAGCGGAGGAAAACAATGAGCAGTTCTTC. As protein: CASSPRLAEENNEQFF. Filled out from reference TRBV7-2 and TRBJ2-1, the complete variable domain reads GAGVSQSPSNKVTEKGKDVELRCDPISGHTALYWYRQSLGQGLEFLIYFQGNSAPDKSGLPSDRFSAERTGGSVSTLTIQRTQQEDSAVYLCASSPRLAEENNEQFFGPGTRLTVL.